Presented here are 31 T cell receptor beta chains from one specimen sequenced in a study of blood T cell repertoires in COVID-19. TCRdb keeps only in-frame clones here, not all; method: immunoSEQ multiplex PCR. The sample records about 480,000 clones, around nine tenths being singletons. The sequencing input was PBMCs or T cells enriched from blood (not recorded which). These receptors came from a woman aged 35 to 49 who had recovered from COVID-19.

Here the CDR3 reads CASTGTNLNQPQHF. The CDR3 DNA sequence: TGTGCCAGTACCGGGACAAACTTAAATCAGCCCCAGCATTTT. The rearrangement links TRBV10-3 to TRBJ1-5, with TRBD1 as a possible D gene (6 bases). The germline V and J ends were trimmed by 10 bases and 4 bases, with 17 bases remaining between them. Per germline, CDR1 ENHRY and CDR2 SYGVKD. This CDR3 has 14 residues.

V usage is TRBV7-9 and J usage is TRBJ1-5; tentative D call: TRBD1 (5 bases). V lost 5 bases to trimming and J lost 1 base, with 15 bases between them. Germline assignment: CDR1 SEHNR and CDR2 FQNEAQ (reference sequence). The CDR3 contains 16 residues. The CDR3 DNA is TGTGCCAGCAGCCCAGCGGGGGGATTGAGCAATCAGCCCCAGCATTTT. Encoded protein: CASSPAGGLSNQPQHF.

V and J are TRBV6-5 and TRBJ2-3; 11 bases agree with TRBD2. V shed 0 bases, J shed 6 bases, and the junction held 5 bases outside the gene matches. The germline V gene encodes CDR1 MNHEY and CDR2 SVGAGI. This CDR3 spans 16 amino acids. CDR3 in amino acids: CASSYSASGRLDTQYF. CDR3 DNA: TGTGCCAGCAGTTACTCTGCTAGCGGGAGGTTGGATACGCAGTATTTT.

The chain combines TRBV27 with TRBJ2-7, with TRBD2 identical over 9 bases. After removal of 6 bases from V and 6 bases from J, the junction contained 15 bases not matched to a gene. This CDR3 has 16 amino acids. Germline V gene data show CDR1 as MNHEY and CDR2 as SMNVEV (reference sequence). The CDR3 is CASRPTPGTSSAEQYF. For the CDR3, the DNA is TGTGCCAGCAGGCCCACCCCCGGGACTAGCTCCGCCGAGCAGTACTTC.

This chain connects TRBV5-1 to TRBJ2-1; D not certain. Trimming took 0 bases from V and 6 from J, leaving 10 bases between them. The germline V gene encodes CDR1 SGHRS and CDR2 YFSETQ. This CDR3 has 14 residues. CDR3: CASSLALGGNEQFF. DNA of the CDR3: TGCGCCAGCAGCTTGGCGCTAGGCGGCAATGAGCAGTTCTTC.

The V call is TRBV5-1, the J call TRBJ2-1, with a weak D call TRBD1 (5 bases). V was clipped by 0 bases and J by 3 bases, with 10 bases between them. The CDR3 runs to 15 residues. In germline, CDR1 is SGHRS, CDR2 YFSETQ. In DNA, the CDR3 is TGCGCCAGCAGCTTGGTGGGGCAGGACTACAATGAGCAGTTCTTC. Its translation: CASSLVGQDYNEQFF. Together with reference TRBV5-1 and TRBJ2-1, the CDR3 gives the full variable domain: KAGVTQTPRYLIKTRGQQVTLSCSPISGHRSVSWYQQTPGQGLQFLFEYFSETQRNKGNFPGRFSGRQFSNSRSEMNVSTLELGDSALYLCASSLVGQDYNEQFFGPGTRLTVL.

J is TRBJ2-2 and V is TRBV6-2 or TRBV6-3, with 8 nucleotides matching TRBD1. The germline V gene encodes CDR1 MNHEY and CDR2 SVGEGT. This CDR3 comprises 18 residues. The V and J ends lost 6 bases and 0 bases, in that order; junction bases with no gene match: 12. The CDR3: CASSSPIGTGANTGELFF. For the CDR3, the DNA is TGTGCCAGCAGCAGCCCGATCGGGACAGGAGCGAACACCGGGGAGCTGTTTTTT.

CDR3 sequence (DNA): TGCAGTGCTAGTTATGACAGGTCCTCCTACGAGCAGTACTTC. This encodes CSASYDRSSYEQYF. V usage is TRBV20-1 and J usage is TRBJ2-7; D is possibly TRBD1 (6 bases). V was clipped by 3 bases and J by 0 bases, with 12 bases between them. CDR1 is DFQATT, CDR2 SNEGSKA, per germline (reference sequence). CDR3 size: 14 residues.

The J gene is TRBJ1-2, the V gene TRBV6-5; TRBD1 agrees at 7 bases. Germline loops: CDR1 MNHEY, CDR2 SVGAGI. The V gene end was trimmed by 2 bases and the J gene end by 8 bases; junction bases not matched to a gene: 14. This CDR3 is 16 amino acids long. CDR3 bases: TGTGCCAGCAGTTACCGGCTACAGGGGACGGACCAAGGCTACACCTTC. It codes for CASSYRLQGTDQGYTF.

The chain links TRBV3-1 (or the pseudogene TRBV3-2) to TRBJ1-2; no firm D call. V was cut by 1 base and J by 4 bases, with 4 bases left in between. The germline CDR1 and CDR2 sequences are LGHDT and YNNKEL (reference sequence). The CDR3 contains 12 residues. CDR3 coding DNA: TGTGCCAGCAGCCAAGTCGGCTATGGCTACACCTTC. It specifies CASSQVGYGYTF.

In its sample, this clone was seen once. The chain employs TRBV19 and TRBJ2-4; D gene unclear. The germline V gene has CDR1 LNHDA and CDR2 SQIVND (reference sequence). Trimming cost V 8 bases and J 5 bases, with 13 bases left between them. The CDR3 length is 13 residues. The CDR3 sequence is CASREVGENIQYF. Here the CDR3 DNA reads TGTGCCAGTCGAGAGGTAGGCGAAAACATTCAGTACTTC.

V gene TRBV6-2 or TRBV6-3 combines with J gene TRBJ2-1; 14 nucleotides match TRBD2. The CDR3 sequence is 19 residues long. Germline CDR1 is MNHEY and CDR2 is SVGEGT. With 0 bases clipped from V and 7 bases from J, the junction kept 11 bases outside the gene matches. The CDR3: CASSYSLPSRLAGGNEQFF. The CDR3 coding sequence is TGTGCCAGCAGTTACTCTCTACCCTCGCGACTAGCGGGAGGGAATGAGCAGTTCTTC.

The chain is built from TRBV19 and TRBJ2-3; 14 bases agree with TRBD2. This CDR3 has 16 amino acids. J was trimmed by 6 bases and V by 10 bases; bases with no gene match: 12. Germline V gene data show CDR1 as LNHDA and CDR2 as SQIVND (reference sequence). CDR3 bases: TGTGCCACCTGCCCGGGACTAGCGGGAGCTTGCGATACGCAGTATTTT. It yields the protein CATCPGLAGACDTQYF. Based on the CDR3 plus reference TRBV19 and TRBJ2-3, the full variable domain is DGGITQSPKYLFRKEGQNVTLSCEQNLNHDAMYWYRQDPGQGLRLIYYSQIVNDFQKGDIAEGYSVSREKKESFPLTVTSAQKNPTAFYLCATCPGLAGACDTQYFGPGTRLTVL.

CDR3 residues: CASSLVTPRLAGNTIYF. As DNA, the CDR3 is TGTGCCAGCAGCTTAGTAACTCCCCGTCTGGCTGGAAACACCATATATTTT. The chain employs TRBV7-2 and TRBJ1-3; D not certain. Trimming took off 1 base at V and 2 bases at J, with 15 bases between the two ends. CDR1 and CDR2 (germline): SGHTA, FQGNSA. The CDR3 length is 17 residues.

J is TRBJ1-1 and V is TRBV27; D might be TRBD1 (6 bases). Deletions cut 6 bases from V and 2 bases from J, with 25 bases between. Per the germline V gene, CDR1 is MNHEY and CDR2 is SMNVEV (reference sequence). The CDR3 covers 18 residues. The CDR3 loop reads CASRFIISGGAVNTEAFF. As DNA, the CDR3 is TGTGCCAGCAGATTTATAATATCGGGGGGCGCGGTTAACACTGAAGCTTTCTTT.

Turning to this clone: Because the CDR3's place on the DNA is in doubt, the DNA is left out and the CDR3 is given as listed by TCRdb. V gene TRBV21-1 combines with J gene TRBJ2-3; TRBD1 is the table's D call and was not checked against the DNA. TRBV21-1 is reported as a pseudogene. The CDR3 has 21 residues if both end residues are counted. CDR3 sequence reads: CASSKAPWGRGTRWGTDTQYF.

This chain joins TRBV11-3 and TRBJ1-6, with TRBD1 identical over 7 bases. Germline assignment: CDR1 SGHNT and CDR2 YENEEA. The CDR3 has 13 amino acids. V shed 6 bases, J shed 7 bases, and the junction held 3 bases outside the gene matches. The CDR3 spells CASSWDRNSPLHF. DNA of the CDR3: TGTGCCAGCAGTTGGGACAGAAATTCACCCCTCCACTTT.

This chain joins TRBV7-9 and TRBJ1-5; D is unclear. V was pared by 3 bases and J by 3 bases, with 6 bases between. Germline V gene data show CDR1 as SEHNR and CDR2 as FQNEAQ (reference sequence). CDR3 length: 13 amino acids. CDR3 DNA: TGTGCCAGCAGCTTGCAGGACAATCAGCCCCAGCATTTT. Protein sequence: CASSLQDNQPQHF.

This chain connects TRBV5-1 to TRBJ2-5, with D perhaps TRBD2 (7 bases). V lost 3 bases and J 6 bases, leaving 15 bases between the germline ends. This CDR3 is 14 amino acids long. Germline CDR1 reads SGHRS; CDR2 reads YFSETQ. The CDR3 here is CASSWEGGFQTQYF. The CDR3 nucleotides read TGCGCCAGCAGCTGGGAGGGGGGTTTCCAGACCCAGTACTTC.

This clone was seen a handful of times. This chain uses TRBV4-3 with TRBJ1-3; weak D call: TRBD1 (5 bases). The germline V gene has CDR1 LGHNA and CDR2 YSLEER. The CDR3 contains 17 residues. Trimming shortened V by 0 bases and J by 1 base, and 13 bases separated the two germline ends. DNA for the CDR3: TGCGCCAGCAGCCAAGATGATAGGGGATGGTCTGGAAACACCATATATTTT. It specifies CASSQDDRGWSGNTIYF.

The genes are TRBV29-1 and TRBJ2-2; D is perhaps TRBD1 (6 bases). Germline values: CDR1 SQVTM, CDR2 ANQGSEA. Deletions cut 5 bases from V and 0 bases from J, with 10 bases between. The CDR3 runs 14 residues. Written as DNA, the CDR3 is TGCAGCGTTTTTGACAGGACGAACACCGGGGAGCTGTTTTTT. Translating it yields CSVFDRTNTGELFF.

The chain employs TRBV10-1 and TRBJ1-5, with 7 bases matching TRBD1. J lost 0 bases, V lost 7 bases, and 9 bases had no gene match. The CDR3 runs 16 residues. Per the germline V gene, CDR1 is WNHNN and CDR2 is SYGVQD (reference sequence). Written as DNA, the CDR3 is TGCGCCAGCACTCGACAGGGAGGTTTTAGCAATCAGCCCCAGCATTTT. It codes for CASTRQGGFSNQPQHF.

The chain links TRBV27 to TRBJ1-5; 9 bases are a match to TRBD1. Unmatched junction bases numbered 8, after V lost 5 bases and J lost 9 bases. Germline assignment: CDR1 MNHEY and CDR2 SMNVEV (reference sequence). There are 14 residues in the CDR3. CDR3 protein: CASSPWDRDPPQHF. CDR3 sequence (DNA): TGTGCCAGCAGTCCTTGGGACAGGGACCCGCCCCAGCATTTT.

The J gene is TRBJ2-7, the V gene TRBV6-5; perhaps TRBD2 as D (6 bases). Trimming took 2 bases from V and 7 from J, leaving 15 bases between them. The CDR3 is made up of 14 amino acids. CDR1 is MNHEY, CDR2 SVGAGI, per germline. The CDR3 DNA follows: TGTGCCAGCAGTTACGGGACTCTCGCTCGGGAGCAGTACTTC. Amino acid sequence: CASSYGTLAREQYF.

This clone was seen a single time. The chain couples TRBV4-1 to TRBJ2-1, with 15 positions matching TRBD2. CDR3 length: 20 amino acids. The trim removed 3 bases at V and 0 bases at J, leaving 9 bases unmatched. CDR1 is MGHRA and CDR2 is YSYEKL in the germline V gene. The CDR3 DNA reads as TGCGCCAGCAGCCAGGGACTAGCGGGAGGAAGATATAGCTCCTACAATGAGCAGTTCTTC. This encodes CASSQGLAGGRYSSYNEQFF.

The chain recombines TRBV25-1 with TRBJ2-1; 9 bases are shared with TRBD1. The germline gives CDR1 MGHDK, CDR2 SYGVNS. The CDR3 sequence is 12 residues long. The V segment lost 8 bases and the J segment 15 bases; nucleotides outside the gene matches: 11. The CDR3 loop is CASGHRDREPFF. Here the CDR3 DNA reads TGTGCCAGCGGCCACCGGGACAGGGAACCGTTCTTC.

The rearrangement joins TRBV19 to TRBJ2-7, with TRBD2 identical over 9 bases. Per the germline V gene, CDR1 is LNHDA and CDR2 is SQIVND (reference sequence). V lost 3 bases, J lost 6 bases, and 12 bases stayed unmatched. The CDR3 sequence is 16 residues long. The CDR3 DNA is TGTGCCAGTAGTATCGACTCGGAGGCGGGAGGGAGCGAGCAGTACTTC. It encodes CASSIDSEAGGSEQYF.

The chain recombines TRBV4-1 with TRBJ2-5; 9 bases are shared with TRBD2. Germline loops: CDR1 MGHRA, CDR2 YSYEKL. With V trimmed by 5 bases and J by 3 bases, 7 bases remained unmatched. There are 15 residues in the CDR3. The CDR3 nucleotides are TGCGCCAGCAGCGTAACTAGCGGGCCCAAAGAGACCCAGTACTTC. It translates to CASSVTSGPKETQYF.

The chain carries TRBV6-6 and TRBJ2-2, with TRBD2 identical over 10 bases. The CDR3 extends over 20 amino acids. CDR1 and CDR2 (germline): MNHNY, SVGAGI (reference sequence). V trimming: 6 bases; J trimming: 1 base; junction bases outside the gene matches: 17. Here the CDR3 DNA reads TGTGCCAGCAGCCGCATTCGGACTAGCGGACTTTATAGGAACACCGGGGAGCTGTTTTTT. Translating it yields CASSRIRTSGLYRNTGELFF.

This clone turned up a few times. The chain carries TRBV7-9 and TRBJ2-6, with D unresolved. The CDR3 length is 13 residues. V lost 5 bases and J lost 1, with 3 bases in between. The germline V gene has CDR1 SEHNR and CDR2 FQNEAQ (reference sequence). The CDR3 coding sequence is TGTGCCAGCAGCCCTTCTGGGGCCAACGTCCTGACTTTC. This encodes CASSPSGANVLTF.

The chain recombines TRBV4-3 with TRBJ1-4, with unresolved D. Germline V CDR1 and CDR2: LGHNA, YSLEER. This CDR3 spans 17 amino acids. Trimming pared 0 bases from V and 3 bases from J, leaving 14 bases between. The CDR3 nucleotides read TGCGCCAGCAGCCAAGATAGTGGCTGGGCTCCTAATGAAAAACTGTTTTTT. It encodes CASSQDSGWAPNEKLFF.